Listed below are T cell receptor beta chains from one sample, sequenced in a study of Graves' ophthalmopathy and Graves' hyperthyroidism. Each CDR3 protein gets one entry after TCRdb re-called the multiplex PCR reads with MiXCR. Here the sample spans about half a million distinct CDR3 sequences, 13% to 15% being singletons. The material sequenced was blood. The receptors here all came from a young woman with Graves' ophthalmopathy. Each CDR3 is given with its conserved first and last residue. The D gene is left open where the match is weak.

d_gene: TRBD1; v_gene: TRBV20-1; CDR3aa: CSATTGSRTGELFF
d_gene: NA; v_gene: TRBV6-4; CDR3aa: CASSDSTAPNYGYTF
d_gene: NA; v_gene: TRBV6-1; CDR3aa: CASSPMSDYGYTF
d_gene: NA; v_gene: TRBV4-1; CDR3aa: CASSHLQRDTGELFF
d_gene: TRBD1; v_gene: TRBV14; CDR3aa: CASSQAVTGRLGYTF
d_gene: TRBD1; v_gene: TRBV20-1; CDR3aa: CSAPRGTGGNQPQHF
d_gene: TRBD2; v_gene: TRBV11-2; CDR3aa: CASSTTSIVQETQYF
d_gene: NA; v_gene: TRBV20-1; CDR3aa: CSARRWGTGELFF
d_gene: NA; v_gene: TRBV10-3; CDR3aa: CATHGSGSTDTQYF
d_gene: NA; v_gene: TRBV7-3; CDR3aa: CASSLGRGSEAFF
d_gene: TRBD2; v_gene: TRBV18; CDR3aa: CASSLLAGGEEQYF
d_gene: NA; v_gene: TRBV20-1; CDR3aa: CSGGGPTGQYF
d_gene: NA; v_gene: TRBV5-1; CDR3aa: CASSRQVNTGELFF
d_gene: TRBD1; v_gene: TRBV7-2; CDR3aa: CAGSAGTGVDSHLHF
d_gene: NA; v_gene: TRBV27; CDR3aa: CASSFDSYTEAFF
d_gene: NA; v_gene: TRBV6-1; CDR3aa: CASSEIVSYTF
d_gene: TRBD1; v_gene: TRBV12-3/TRBV12-4; CDR3aa: CASRLGQAQETQYF
d_gene: NA; v_gene: TRBV7-8; CDR3aa: CASSPSRVRVGYGYTF
d_gene: NA; v_gene: TRBV6-2/TRBV6-3; CDR3aa: CASSYSRDIGNQPQHF
d_gene: NA; v_gene: TRBV29-1; CDR3aa: CSVEWQDLQETQYF
d_gene: NA; v_gene: TRBV6-5; CDR3aa: CASSYGSGLAAAYEQYF
d_gene: NA; v_gene: TRBV9; CDR3aa: CASSHKGRGTEACF
d_gene: NA; v_gene: TRBV10-3; CDR3aa: CAISGTAEAFF
d_gene: NA; v_gene: TRBV15; CDR3aa: CATSRDPRGDTQYF
d_gene: NA; v_gene: TRBV11-2; CDR3aa: CASSFGTGQGGNTIYF
d_gene: NA; v_gene: TRBV30; CDR3aa: CAWSPATLYSYEQYF
d_gene: TRBD1; v_gene: TRBV6-9; CDR3aa: CASGTGNSPLHF
d_gene: NA; v_gene: TRBV27; CDR3aa: CASSLSGSEQYF
d_gene: NA; v_gene: TRBV20-1; CDR3aa: CSASSGIRYEQYF
d_gene: TRBD1; v_gene: TRBV12-3/TRBV12-4; CDR3aa: CASSDRGSSGYTF
d_gene: NA; v_gene: TRBV28; CDR3aa: CASSRLSDSLTGELFF
d_gene: NA; v_gene: TRBV12-3/TRBV12-4; CDR3aa: CASSLARDGEQYF
d_gene: TRBD2; v_gene: TRBV20-1; CDR3aa: CSARDPWGGRSSGANVLTF
d_gene: NA; v_gene: TRBV20-1; CDR3aa: CSAYRDLHYEQYF
d_gene: NA; v_gene: TRBV6-1; CDR3aa: CASSEGRRALDFDIQYF
d_gene: TRBD1; v_gene: TRBV6-1; CDR3aa: CASSESPLTGLLTYEQYF
d_gene: TRBD1; v_gene: TRBV5-1; CDR3aa: CASSSSRDRLGMNTEAFF
d_gene: NA; v_gene: TRBV6-1; CDR3aa: CASSRSPDSLNTEAFF
d_gene: NA; v_gene: TRBV30; CDR3aa: CAWSPDRETEAFF
d_gene: TRBD1; v_gene: TRBV7-2; CDR3aa: CASSRHDRGYEQYF
d_gene: TRBD1; v_gene: TRBV3-1; CDR3aa: CASRHRGVGELFF
d_gene: TRBD2; v_gene: TRBV24-1; CDR3aa: CATSETLAGYETQHF
d_gene: NA; v_gene: TRBV25-1; CDR3aa: CASRRLSSYEQYF
d_gene: NA; v_gene: TRBV6-5; CDR3aa: CASSYGRWETQYF
d_gene: NA; v_gene: TRBV30; CDR3aa: CAWATGNNYGYTF
d_gene: NA; v_gene: TRBV5-1; CDR3aa: CASSLGGVREQYF
d_gene: NA; v_gene: TRBV27; CDR3aa: CASSPLRRREAFF
d_gene: TRBD1; v_gene: TRBV20-1; CDR3aa: CSAGTGGAGNTEAFF
d_gene: TRBD1; v_gene: TRBV7-9; CDR3aa: CASSQGGRQGTEAFF
d_gene: NA; v_gene: TRBV12-5; CDR3aa: CASGPNTGELFF
d_gene: NA; v_gene: TRBV6-5; CDR3aa: CASSYRIGDQPQHF